These 15 T cell receptor beta chains came from one sample sequenced in a study of T cells after posttransplantation cyclophosphamide. TCRdb's table, derived via immunoSEQ multiplex PCR, lists solely in-frame clones and lacks some. The table includes 17,000 or so clones, 92% detected once. Busulfan-fludarabine conditioning, marrow transplant, and cyclophosphamide on days +3 and +4 were administered. Sequenced material: CD4+ T cells sorted from blood, taken after allogeneic stem cell transplant with posttransplant cyclophosphamide. These receptors all come from a male patient over 55 who received an allogeneic stem cell transplant from a related donor and was CMV-positive. The graft donor may account for some of the T cells.

The rearrangement uses TRBV6-1 and TRBJ1-4; D call uncertain. Looked up from germline, CDR1 is MNHNS and CDR2 is SASEGT. The length of the CDR3 is 15 residues. The V and J ends lost 6 bases and 4 bases respectively, with 15 bases between them. The DNA for the CDR3 is TGTGCCAGCAGCCTCGGGGAAAGATATAATGAAAAACTGTTTTTT. As protein: CASSLGERYNEKLFF.

This chain joins TRBV29-1 and TRBJ1-1; D uncertain. Germline V gene lookup returns CDR1 SQVTM and CDR2 ANQGSEA. The CDR3 runs 13 residues. The V end was cut by 7 bases, the J end by 0 bases, with 12 bases between. Here the CDR3 reads CSGSRNMNTEAFF. In DNA form, the CDR3 reads TGCAGCGGATCCAGGAACATGAACACTGAAGCTTTCTTT.

The gene calls are TRBV19 and TRBJ2-5; TRBD2 matches 7 bases. V gave up 8 bases and J gave up 4 bases; unmatched junction bases: 7. CDR1 and CDR2 from the germline V gene are LNHDA and SQIVND (reference sequence). This CDR3 is 13 amino acids long. The CDR3 spells CASGPGGGETQYF. CDR3 nucleotide sequence: TGTGCCAGTGGCCCGGGCGGGGGAGAGACCCAGTACTTC. Full variable domain (remainder filled in from reference TRBV19 and TRBJ2-5): DGGITQSPKYLFRKEGQNVTLSCEQNLNHDAMYWYRQDPGQGLRLIYYSQIVNDFQKGDIAEGYSVSREKKESFPLTVTSAQKNPTAFYLCASGPGGGETQYFGPGTRLLVL.

This chain links TRBV11-2 with TRBJ2-7; D gene ambiguous. Germline V gives CDR1 SGHAT, CDR2 FQNNGV. The CDR3 has 14 amino acids. V lost 5 bases, J lost 5 bases, and 16 bases lay in between. The DNA for the CDR3 is TGTGCCAGCAGCGAGCCCGCCGGCGGCGACGAGCAGTACTTC. Amino acids: CASSEPAGGDEQYF.

V and J are TRBV19 and TRBJ1-2, with D perhaps TRBD1 (6 bases). This CDR3 is 15 amino acids long. CDR1 and CDR2 (germline): LNHDA, SQIVND (reference sequence). V was trimmed by 6 bases and J by 3 bases, leaving 17 bases between them. The CDR3 region has the DNA TGTGCCAGTAGCCTAGTCGGGGGGCGCGACTATGGCTACACCTTC. It encodes CASSLVGGRDYGYTF.

The rearrangement links TRBV19 to TRBJ2-7; D is possibly TRBD1 (5 bases). Looked up from germline, CDR1 is LNHDA and CDR2 is SQIVND (reference sequence). This CDR3 is built from 16 residues. Trimming shortened V by 0 bases and J by 3 bases, and 15 bases separated the two germline ends. This CDR3 is CASSIEDTAPYYEQYF. In DNA, the CDR3 is TGTGCCAGTAGTATAGAGGACACCGCCCCTTACTACGAGCAGTACTTC.

The genes are TRBV5-1 and TRBJ2-2; 8 bases match TRBD1. Germline CDR1 reads SGHRS; CDR2 reads YFSETQ. The CDR3 is 14 residues long. After removal of 5 bases from V and 5 bases from J, the junction contained 5 bases not matched to a gene. The CDR3 DNA follows: TGCGCCAGCAGGAGGACAGGGCAGACCGGGGAGCTGTTTTTT. Translation: CASRRTGQTGELFF.

This clone was seen only once. The chain uses TRBV11-1 and TRBJ2-7; D gene ambiguous. CDR1 SGHAT and CDR2 FQDESV come from the germline V gene (reference sequence). CDR3 length: 11 amino acids. With 8 bases removed from V and 0 bases from J, the gap between germline ends came to 5 bases. CDR3 coding DNA: TGTGCCAGCCAGGCCTCCTACGAGCAGTACTTC. It codes for CASQASYEQYF.

This clone was observed a handful of times. J is TRBJ1-2 and V is TRBV4-2; a possible D gene is TRBD1 (5 bases). Trimming took 1 base from V and 8 from J, leaving 17 bases between them. CDR1 and CDR2 from the germline V gene are LGHNA and YNFKEQ. The CDR3 is 15 amino acids. The CDR3 protein is CASSQVGTGLEGYTF. The CDR3 DNA sequence: TGTGCCAGCAGCCAAGTTGGTACAGGCCTGGAGGGCTACACCTTC.

V gene TRBV4-3 combines with J gene TRBJ1-2; 7 nucleotides align to TRBD1. Per the germline V gene, CDR1 is LGHNA and CDR2 is YSLEER. J gave up 2 bases and V 4 bases, and 4 bases lay outside the gene matches. This CDR3 is built from 14 residues. DNA of the CDR3: TGCGCCAGCAGCCCGGGACAGAGCAACTATGGCTACACCTTC. Its translation is CASSPGQSNYGYTF.

V and J are TRBV7-9 and TRBJ2-7, with TRBD1 matching 9 bases. Germline CDR1 SEHNR, CDR2 FQNEAQ (reference sequence). The CDR3 is made up of 13 amino acids. V was pared by 5 bases and J by 7 bases, with 6 bases of the junction left unmatched. CDR3 coding DNA: TGTGCCAGCAGCGGGGACAGGGCTTATGAGCAGTACTTC. This translates into CASSGDRAYEQYF.

The rearrangement uses TRBV28 and TRBJ1-1; tentative D call: TRBD1 (5 bases). Germline values: CDR1 MDHEN, CDR2 SYDVKM. There are 13 residues in the CDR3. V was shortened by 4 bases and J by 1 base, with 7 bases between the two germline ends. CDR3: CASSYGANTEAFF. CDR3 coding DNA: TGTGCCAGCAGTTATGGGGCGAACACTGAAGCTTTCTTT.

The rearrangement uses TRBV10-3 and TRBJ1-2; TRBD1 aligns across 7 bases. V lost 2 bases to trimming and J lost 8 bases; unmatched junction nucleotides: 11. The CDR3 extends over 15 amino acids. Germline CDR1 is ENHRY and CDR2 is SYGVKD. CDR3 coding DNA: TGTGCCATCAGTGAGAGGGAGACAGGGCTAGAAGGCTACACCTTC. It encodes CAISERETGLEGYTF.

The V and J genes are TRBV23-1 and TRBJ1-4; 9 nucleotides match TRBD1. TRBV23-1 is an ORF, with its function uncertain. After removal of 6 bases from V and 7 bases from J, the junction contained 9 bases not matched to a gene. There are 15 residues in the CDR3. The CDR3 bases are TGCGCCAGCAGCCCTGACGGGACAGGGTTTGAAAAACTGTTTTTT. Its protein is CASSPDGTGFEKLFF.

The gene calls are TRBV6-6 and TRBJ1-2, with 8 bases fitting TRBD1. After removal of 7 bases from V and 8 bases from J, the junction contained 12 bases not matched to a gene. The length of the CDR3 is 14 residues. The germline V gene has CDR1 MNHNY and CDR2 SVGAGI (reference sequence). For the CDR3, the DNA is TGTGCCAGCATCCAACAGGGGGAGGTAGGCGGCTACACCTTC. It specifies CASIQQGEVGGYTF.